The rows below give T cell receptor beta chains drawn from one sample of a study of persistence of HIV-infected CD4 T cells. For these TCRs, the target antigens are not known. Clones were read by immunoSEQ multiplex PCR, and TCRdb kept only the in-frame ones, dropping some. Of under 45,000 clones listed, roughly nine tenths are singletons. This specimen consisted of CD4+ T cells sorted from PBMCs after roughly 18-hour stimulation, obtained from a patient who received antiretroviral therapy. The receptors were sampled from an adult man with HIV who was CMV-seropositive. The CDR3 runs from the conserved cysteine through the conserved F or W. D genes are given only for firm matches. Not every row has a clone size; where given, it reads once, few, many or a size class.

d_gene	abundance	v_gene	j_gene	CDR3nt	CDR3aa
-	-	TRBV10-2	TRBJ2-2	TGCGCCAGCAGGAGGGGGTACACCGGGGAGCTGTTTTTT	CASRRGYTGELFF
-	-	TRBV28	TRBJ2-4	TGTGCCAGCAGTTTAAGGGGCATTCGAGGGCAAGGGTACTTC	CASSLRGIRGQGYF
-	-	TRBV5-3	TRBJ1-1	TGTGCCAGAAGCTTGGCAAAACAGGGGAACACTGAAGCTTTCTTT	CARSLAKQGNTEAFF
-	-	TRBV7-2	TRBJ1-5	TGTGCCAGCAGCTTCCTTGGAGGGAGCGGTCAGCCCCAGCATTTT	CASSFLGGSGQPQHF
-	-	TRBV18	TRBJ1-4	TGTGCCAGCTCAGCACAGGTGGCTGAAAAACTGTTTTTT	CASSAQVAEKLFF
-	-	TRBV10-2	TRBJ2-1	TGCGCCATTTCGACAGAGACATACAATGAGCAGTTCTTC	CAISTETYNEQFF
-	once	TRBV3-1/TRBV3-2	TRBJ2-1	TGTGCCAGCAGCCTAGCGGACAATGAGCAGTTCTTC	CASSLADNEQFF
-	-	TRBV28	TRBJ1-1	TGTGCCAGCAGTTTTGACCGGGACTTTAAGTCTGAAGCTTTCTTT	CASSFDRDFKSEAFF
-	-	TRBV13	TRBJ2-3	TGTGCCAGCAGCTTACGGTGGGGGCCCCCCACAGATACGCAGTATTTT	CASSLRWGPPTDTQYF
TRBD2	-	TRBV5-4	TRBJ2-3	TGTGCCAGCAGCTTGGGCCAGCGGGGGAGCGCAGATACGCAGTATTTT	CASSLGQRGSADTQYF
-	-	TRBV4-2	TRBJ1-1	TGTGCCAGCAGCCAAGATCCGGGGATACTTAACACTGAAGCTTTCTTT	CASSQDPGILNTEAFF
-	-	TRBV6-6	TRBJ2-7	TGTGCCAGCAGTTACTCAGGGCGGGGCTCAGAGCAGTACTTC	CASSYSGRGSEQYF
-	once	TRBV28	TRBJ2-3	TGTGCCAGCAGGTCAACACAGGGAGGTAGCACAGATACGCAGTATTTT	CASRSTQGGSTDTQYF
TRBD1	-	TRBV7-2	TRBJ2-6	TGTGCCAGCACCGGGACAGGGGGATCTGGGGCCAACGTCCTGACTTTC	CASTGTGGSGANVLTF
TRBD1	once	TRBV6-5	TRBJ1-2	TGTGCCAGCAGGGGACAGGGGCGAAGATCCTATGGCTACACCTTC	CASRGQGRRSYGYTF
-	-	TRBV12-3/TRBV12-4	TRBJ2-7	TGTGCCAGCAAGTCCCGGACAGAGCAGTACTTC	CASKSRTEQYF
-	-	TRBV7-4	TRBJ1-2	TGTGCCAGCAGCTCTAGGATTGTTATCTATGGCTACACCTTC	CASSSRIVIYGYTF
-	-	TRBV3-1/TRBV3-2	TRBJ1-3	TGTGCCAGCAGCCACCCTCGGGGGGGCCACACCATATATTTT	CASSHPRGGHTIYF
TRBD2	-	TRBV12-5	TRBJ2-3	TGTGCTAGTGGTTTTGCCATGACTAGCGGGAGCACAGATACGCAGTATTTT	CASGFAMTSGSTDTQYF
TRBD2	once	TRBV27	TRBJ2-3	TGTGCCAGCAGTTCCCGTCTGCGGGGGAACACAGATACGCAGTATTTT	CASSSRLRGNTDTQYF
-	-	TRBV2	TRBJ2-6	TGTGCCAGCAGGGGGACGGACACCCTCTCTGGGGCCAACGTCCTGACTTTC	CASRGTDTLSGANVLTF
TRBD1	-	TRBV11-2	TRBJ1-3	TGTGCCAGCAGCTCCCCGAGGCAGGGGGCTTATAAGGGAAACACCATATATTTT	CASSSPRQGAYKGNTIYF
-	-	TRBV27	TRBJ1-2	TGTGCCAGCAGGAGAGGGATCTATGGCTACACCTTC	CASRRGIYGYTF
TRBD1	-	TRBV18	TRBJ2-7	TGTGCCAGCTCTCCAGGGACAGAAAACGAGCAGTACTTC	CASSPGTENEQYF
TRBD2	-	TRBV6-6	TRBJ2-6	TGTGCCAGCACCCGCGGGGGCTCTGGGGCCAACGTCCTGACTTTC	CASTRGGSGANVLTF
-	-	TRBV4-1	TRBJ2-1	TGCGCCAGCAGCCAAGTCGACATTATCTCCTACAATGAGCAGTTCTTC	CASSQVDIISYNEQFF
TRBD1	-	TRBV28	TRBJ1-6	TGTGCCAGCAGTTCCGGGACAGGTGACGTTAATTCACCCCTCCACTTT	CASSSGTGDVNSPLHF
TRBD1	-	TRBV5-1	TRBJ2-1	TGCGCCAGCAGCCCGGGACAGGGGAATAATGAGCAGTTCTTC	CASSPGQGNNEQFF
-	few	TRBV24-1	TRBJ1-2	TGTGCCACCAGTGGACCAGGGGACGGCTACACCTTC	CATSGPGDGYTF
-	-	TRBV15	TRBJ1-1	TGTGCCACCAGCCCGAGAGGGGATTCGATGAACACTGAAGCTTTCTTT	CATSPRGDSMNTEAFF
TRBD1	-	TRBV7-9	TRBJ1-6	TGTGCCAGCAGCTTAGGCTGGGGACAGGGGGAATCACCCCTCCACTTT	CASSLGWGQGESPLHF
-	once	TRBV9	TRBJ1-6	TGTGCCAGCAGCGTAGAGGGGGGTAGGAATTCACCCCTCCACTTT	CASSVEGGRNSPLHF
TRBD1	-	TRBV10-3	TRBJ1-1	TGTGCCATCAGTGGGGACAGGGAGAACACTGAAGCTTTCTTT	CAISGDRENTEAFF
-	-	TRBV6-1	TRBJ1-1	TGTGCCAGCACCAACGGACAGTCGAACACTGAAGCTTTCTTT	CASTNGQSNTEAFF
-	-	TRBV6-1	TRBJ2-2	TGTGCCAGCAGTGAAGACAGGGTGGGGGCCGGGGAGCTGTTTTTT	CASSEDRVGAGELFF
TRBD1	-	TRBV24-1	TRBJ2-1	TGTGCCACCAGTTCAACCGGGACAGGGGGCGAGTTTGTCCAGTTCTTC	CATSSTGTGGEFVQFF
TRBD1	-	TRBV19	TRBJ2-1	TGTGCCAGTAAATCGACAGGGGGGAGCTCCTACAATGAGCAGTTCTTC	CASKSTGGSSYNEQFF
TRBD1	-	TRBV12-3/TRBV12-4	TRBJ1-1	TGTGCCAGCAGTTCGGCACAGGGGGGAGCTTTCTTT	CASSSAQGGAFF
-	-	TRBV5-1	TRBJ1-4	TGCGCCAGTTGCACCCTGGGCGGAGAGGAAAAACTGTTTTTT	CASCTLGGEEKLFF
TRBD1	few	TRBV6-5	TRBJ2-2	TGTGCCAGCACGACAGGGGGCTTTACCGGGGAGCTGTTTTTT	CASTTGGFTGELFF
-	-	TRBV7-6	TRBJ2-2	TGTGCCAGCAGCTCTCAGGGGACGAACACCGGGGAGCTGTTTTTT	CASSSQGTNTGELFF
-	-	TRBV27	TRBJ1-6	TGTGCCAGCAGTTTATCGAAGGGGACTTATAATTCACCCCTCCACTTT	CASSLSKGTYNSPLHF
-	-	TRBV5-1	TRBJ2-2	TGCGCCAGCAGCTCGGGCCAAAGGGCCGGGGAGCTGTTTTTT	CASSSGQRAGELFF
TRBD2	-	TRBV19	TRBJ2-3	TGTGCCAGTAGTATCGGGACTAGCGGGGCAAGCACAGATACGCAGTATTTT	CASSIGTSGASTDTQYF
-	-	TRBV19	TRBJ1-4	TGTGCCAGTAAATTAATGGGGGAGCCGGGTGAAAAACTGTTTTTT	CASKLMGEPGEKLFF
-	-	TRBV7-9	TRBJ1-6	TGTGCCAGCAGCTTATCTCGTGGGGGATCCTCAAATTCACCCCTCCACTTT	CASSLSRGGSSNSPLHF
-	-	TRBV6-5	TRBJ1-5	TGTGCCAGCAGTTACGAGGCAGACTATCAGCCCCAGCATTTT	CASSYEADYQPQHF
-	-	TRBV2	TRBJ1-4	TGTGCCAGCACGAGATGGGGCCAGGCGAGCGAAAAACTGTTTTTT	CASTRWGQASEKLFF
-	-	TRBV10-2	TRBJ1-2	TGCGCCAGCAGTGAGAGCAAAGCTAACTATGGCTACACCTTC	CASSESKANYGYTF
-	-	TRBV30	TRBJ2-7	TGTGCCTGGAGCCTACAGGGTTCGTACGAGCAGTACTTC	CAWSLQGSYEQYF
-	-	TRBV7-2	TRBJ1-6	TGTGCCAGCAGCCCCGGAGGGGTTACACTTAATTCACCCCTCCACTTT	CASSPGGVTLNSPLHF
-	few	TRBV18	TRBJ2-7	TGTGCCAGCTCCCTCCAGGGGAGCCTTACCTACGAGCAGTACTTC	CASSLQGSLTYEQYF